The rows below give T cell receptor beta chains drawn from one sample of a study of T cells in localized non-small cell lung cancer. Repertoires were generated with immunoSEQ multiplex PCR, while TCRdb's copy carries only in-frame clones and drops some. This repertoire shows some 32,000 clones, 94% found once; its top ten account for about 0.73%. This specimen consisted of peripheral blood, obtained before any cancer treatment. The origin of the receptors is a woman aged 40-69 years with stage I lung adenocarcinoma. Each CDR3 is given with its conserved first and last residue. D genes are given only for firm matches. Size tells how often a clone was seen (once, few, many) or the class of an expanded clone, and some rows leave it out.

DNA: TGTGCCAGCAGTTACTCTACAGCCTCAGCTCTCTATGGCTACACCTTC
CDR3: CASSYSTASALYGYTF
V: TRBV6-5
J: TRBJ1-2
size: -
D: -

DNA: TGTGCCAGCAGTTCACAGGGGGGAGGAGGGACCCAGTACTTC
CDR3: CASSSQGGGGTQYF
V: TRBV6-6
J: TRBJ2-5
size: -
D: TRBD1

DNA: TGCGCCAGCAGCTTTTGGAGACCAAACATTCAGTACTTC
CDR3: CASSFWRPNIQYF
V: TRBV5-1
J: TRBJ2-4
size: -
D: -

DNA: TGTGCCAGCTCCTCCCACAGGGGGTCGAACGAAAAACTGTTTTTT
CDR3: CASSSHRGSNEKLFF
V: TRBV18
J: TRBJ1-4
size: few
D: TRBD1

DNA: TGTGCCAGCAGCTCCCGGACAGATACGCAGTATTTT
CDR3: CASSSRTDTQYF
V: TRBV11-2
J: TRBJ2-3
size: -
D: -

DNA: TGTGCCAGCAAATGGCTAGCGGGAGTAATGGCCTACAATGAGCAGTTCTTC
CDR3: CASKWLAGVMAYNEQFF
V: TRBV2
J: TRBJ2-1
size: -
D: TRBD2

DNA: TGTGCCAGCAGCTGGCGGGAGGGGGAGAACATTCAGTACTTC
CDR3: CASSWREGENIQYF
V: TRBV7-2
J: TRBJ2-4
size: -
D: TRBD2

DNA: TGTGCCAGCAGTTTGAGGGGAGTATCTGGAAACACCATATATTTT
CDR3: CASSLRGVSGNTIYF
V: TRBV27
J: TRBJ1-3
size: -
D: -

DNA: TGTGCCAGCAGCCCCTACACCGGGGAGCTGTTTTTT
CDR3: CASSPYTGELFF
V: TRBV7-2
J: TRBJ2-2
size: -
D: -

DNA: TGTGCCAGCTCACCACCGGGACAGGGGTATCAGCCCCAGCATTTT
CDR3: CASSPPGQGYQPQHF
V: TRBV18
J: TRBJ1-5
size: -
D: TRBD1

DNA: TGTGCCAGCAGCTTAGTAGGGACACCGCCTGAAGCTTTCTTT
CDR3: CASSLVGTPPEAFF
V: TRBV7-2
J: TRBJ1-1
size: -
D: -

DNA: TGTGCCAGCAGCTTGTACGCCATGAACACTGAAGCTTTCTTT
CDR3: CASSLYAMNTEAFF
V: TRBV5-5
J: TRBJ1-1
size: -
D: -

DNA: TGTGCCAGCAGTACGACAGGAACAGATACGCAGTATTTT
CDR3: CASSTTGTDTQYF
V: TRBV28
J: TRBJ2-3
size: -
D: -

DNA: TGCGCCAGCCAGGGACTAGCGGGAACTGGGGAGCTGTTTTTT
CDR3: CASQGLAGTGELFF
V: TRBV5-1
J: TRBJ2-2
size: -
D: TRBD2

DNA: TGCGCCAGCAGCCGGGGACTAGCGGGAGGCGGGCGCACAGATACGCAGTATTTT
CDR3: CASSRGLAGGGRTDTQYF
V: TRBV4-3
J: TRBJ2-3
size: -
D: TRBD2

DNA: TGTGCCAGCAGCCCAACAGGACAGGACGAGCAGTACTTC
CDR3: CASSPTGQDEQYF
V: TRBV7-9
J: TRBJ2-7
size: -
D: TRBD1

DNA: TGTGCCAGTAGTATCGGGACCCCTAACTATGGCTACACCTTC
CDR3: CASSIGTPNYGYTF
V: TRBV19
J: TRBJ1-2
size: -
D: -

DNA: TGTGCCAGCAGTGAATTGACAGCGTTCTCCTACGAGCAGTACTTC
CDR3: CASSELTAFSYEQYF
V: TRBV2
J: TRBJ2-7
size: -
D: -

DNA: TGCAGCGTTGGCGGAGGGTCACAGGGCTACAATCAGCCCCAGCATTTT
CDR3: CSVGGGSQGYNQPQHF
V: TRBV29-1
J: TRBJ1-5
size: -
D: -

DNA: TGTGCCAGCAGTCCGGGACTAGCGGGAGGGGGTATAGGGGAGACCCAGTACTTC
CDR3: CASSPGLAGGGIGETQYF
V: TRBV4-2
J: TRBJ2-5
size: -
D: TRBD2

DNA: TGTGCCAGCAGTCCAGGCGGAGGGACGCAGTATTTT
CDR3: CASSPGGGTQYF
V: TRBV7-9
J: TRBJ2-3
size: -
D: -

DNA: TGTGCCAGCAGGTTACAGGGTGCTGGAAACACCATATATTTT
CDR3: CASRLQGAGNTIYF
V: TRBV6-1
J: TRBJ1-3
size: -
D: -

DNA: TGTGCCAGTAGTATCCCAGGACTTACGGGAAGCACCGGGGAGCTGTTTTTT
CDR3: CASSIPGLTGSTGELFF
V: TRBV19
J: TRBJ2-2
size: -
D: -

DNA: TGTGCCAGCAGCTTAATTACAGGGGGGTCCGGCGGGGAGCTGTTTTTT
CDR3: CASSLITGGSGGELFF
V: TRBV7-9
J: TRBJ2-2
size: -
D: TRBD1

DNA: TGTGCCAGCAGTTTGGGAGGGGTCCCGATTGAGGAGACCCAGTACTTC
CDR3: CASSLGGVPIEETQYF
V: TRBV28
J: TRBJ2-5
size: -
D: TRBD2

DNA: TGTGCCAGCTCACCGACCTATGTCGTCGAGACCCAGTACTTC
CDR3: CASSPTYVVETQYF
V: TRBV18
J: TRBJ2-5
size: -
D: -

DNA: TGTGCCAGCAGTCCTGCCCCCTTCGAGCAGTACTTC
CDR3: CASSPAPFEQYF
V: TRBV11-2
J: TRBJ2-7
size: -
D: -

DNA: TGCAGCGTTGAGGGCAGGAACTATGGCTACACCTTC
CDR3: CSVEGRNYGYTF
V: TRBV29-1
J: TRBJ1-2
size: -
D: -

DNA: TGTGCCAGCAGCTTACGACAGTACAATGAGCAGTTCTTC
CDR3: CASSLRQYNEQFF
V: TRBV7-7
J: TRBJ2-1
size: -
D: -

DNA: TGCGCCAGCAGCTTGGGACATCTCTATGGCTACACCTTC
CDR3: CASSLGHLYGYTF
V: TRBV5-1
J: TRBJ1-2
size: once
D: -

DNA: TGTGCCAGCAGCCGGGACAGCTTTAACATTCAGTACTTC
CDR3: CASSRDSFNIQYF
V: TRBV28
J: TRBJ2-4
size: -
D: TRBD1

DNA: TGTGCCAGCAGTGGTCATGGTTGGACTTTGAGGGGCGTATGGCAGCCCCAGCATTTT
CDR3: CASSGHGWTLRGVWQPQHF
V: TRBV2
J: TRBJ1-5
size: -
D: -

DNA: TGTGCCAGCAGCTTGTTCGGACAGAGGTACGAGCAGTACTTC
CDR3: CASSLFGQRYEQYF
V: TRBV5-5
J: TRBJ2-7
size: once
D: -

DNA: TGTGCCAGCAGAAGACAGTCTGAAGCTTTCTTT
CDR3: CASRRQSEAFF
V: TRBV6-6
J: TRBJ1-1
size: -
D: -

DNA: TGTGCCAGCAGCATGGTAGGAACTAACTATGGCTACACCTTC
CDR3: CASSMVGTNYGYTF
V: TRBV21-1
J: TRBJ1-2
size: -
D: -